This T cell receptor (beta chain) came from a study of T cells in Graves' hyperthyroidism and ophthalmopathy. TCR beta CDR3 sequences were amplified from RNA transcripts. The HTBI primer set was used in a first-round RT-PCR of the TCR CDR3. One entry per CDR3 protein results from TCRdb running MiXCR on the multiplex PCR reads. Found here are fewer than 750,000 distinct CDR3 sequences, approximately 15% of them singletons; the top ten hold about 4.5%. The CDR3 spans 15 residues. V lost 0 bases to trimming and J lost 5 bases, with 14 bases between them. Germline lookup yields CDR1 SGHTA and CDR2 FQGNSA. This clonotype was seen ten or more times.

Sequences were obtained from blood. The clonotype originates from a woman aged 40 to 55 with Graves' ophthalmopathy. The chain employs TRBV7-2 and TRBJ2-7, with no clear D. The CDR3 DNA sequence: TGTGCCAGCAGCTTAGCTTCGCCAGGCGTCGACGAGCAGTACTTC. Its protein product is CASSLASPGVDEQYF.